This T cell receptor beta chain was captured in a study of blood T cell repertoires in COVID-19 (dated by TCRdb to the early 2020s). For the study in its entirety: The collaborator samples originated in the United States, Italy and Spain and spanned the acute and convalescent phases of COVID-19. The prospective study material was composed of cDNA or gDNA derived from T cells, B-cell-depleted T cells, or PBMCs. The samples were drawn from the first 160 participants of the ongoing ImmuneRACE study and from 1,254 subjects provided by 6 global collaborators. The dataset comprised deeply sampled blood TCRbeta repertoires from subjects exposed to, actively infected with, or recovered from COVID-19. A de-identified subject ID, COVID-19 status, age in years and sex were almost always included in the sample metadata. The repertoires were made available in a free public database intended to serve as a resource for research on the immune response to SARS-CoV-2. Where HLA class I and class II types were available, the types were taken from metadata supplied by the sample provider, not from assay-based typing.

What the authors observed across the whole study: Clinical and demographic metadata were provided uncurated, with the amount varying by source and participant.

TCRbeta CDR3 regions were amplified from genomic DNA by means of the immunoSEQ Assay, a bias-controlled multiplex PCR. Per the original workflow: Nucleated cell counts per sample were estimated from amplification of reference gene primers within the assay. To quantify the absolute abundance of each unique TCRbeta CDR3 rearrangement, sequence reads were collapsed and filtered. For each sample, productive Simpson clonality was calculated by taking the square root of Simpson's diversity index across productive rearrangements. Entries here come from immuneACCESS through TCRdb and include only in-frame sequences with V and J called. Some clones fail to appear in such tables; in the studies checked, an unresolved V gene covers under half of the shortfall, and the cause of the remainder is unknown. D and trimming were read from the DNA, whereas the V and J calls and clone size are those reported in that table. The sample table contains 55,000 to 70,000 clones; only one count was recorded for 88% of them. The ten largest clones represent about 20% of the sample.

Each collaborating institution followed its own protocols to collect whole blood in K2EDTA tubes. For TCRbeta analysis, collaborators shipped samples in one of three forms: frozen whole blood, isolated PBMCs, or DNA extracted from either of those sample types. From the cysteine up to the phenylalanine, the CDR3 has a length of 16 residues. Only the CDR3 region is kept as DNA, spanning 48 bases read in frame from base 1. Clipping removes 1 base from V and 15 bases from J, with 11 as the unmatched junction base count. As encoded in the germline V gene, CDR1 is SGHAT while CDR2 is FQNNGV. With regard to this clone: The antigen this receptor binds is unknown. Base qualities are missing; no much larger clone stands one base away.

The TCR sequence derives from a woman between 50 and 59 years old with active or convalescent COVID-19. Sequenced sample: peripheral blood. In this chain, TRBV11-2 is recombined with TRBJ2-1; 14 middle bases align to TRBD2. CDR3 protein: CASSLGSTSGRAQAFF. The nucleotide sequence reads TGTGCCAGCAGCTTAGGTTCGACTAGCGGGAGGGCTCAGGCGTTCTTC.